A selection of T cell receptor beta chains follows, all from one sample in a study of T cell clones after liver transplantation. Produced via immunoSEQ multiplex PCR; TCRdb's table is partial and in-frame only. The sample includes around 6,000 clones, approximately 84% of them seen just once. The sample here was CD8+ T cells from blood, taken before liver transplant. The receptor source for this set is a human donor who received a liver transplant. The conserved cysteine and the conserved F or W are not part of the CDR3 here. Each record gives: CDR3 length, J gene, V gene, CDR3 protein.

>9|TRBJ2-2|TRBV28
ASSLSGELF
>12|TRBJ2-5|TRBV29-1
SVEDPARQETQY
>15|TRBJ2-6|TRBV8-2
GSSYKITQSRANVLT
>10|TRBJ1-1|TRBV25-1
ASSEGTAKAF
>15|TRBJ1-2|TRBV7-9
ASSYTADRGVDYGYT
>14|TRBJ2-3|TRBV4-1
ASSSRAPGDTDTQY
>11|TRBJ2-2|TRBV27
ASSLAGAGELF
>9|TRBJ1-1|TRBV7-2
ASSSSTEAF
>12|TRBJ2-5|TRBV7-3
ASSPSGSDETQY
>11|TRBJ2-7|TRBV11-2
ASSLDGGREQY
>12|TRBJ2-7|TRBV9
ASGTGRGAYEQY
>13|TRBJ2-3|TRBV9
ASSLGGSTTDTQY
>12|TRBJ2-3|TRBV5-4
ASSLVGGSDTQY
>14|TRBJ1-4|TRBV27
ASSLSWSTGHEKLF
>13|TRBJ1-2|TRBV4-1
ASSQEYSTFYGYT
>12|TRBJ2-7|TRBV5-6
ASSWRSQAYEQY
>12|TRBJ2-3|TRBV4-1
ASSQERETDTQY
>14|TRBJ2-3|TRBV11-3
ASSLDYRVATDTQY
>14|TRBJ2-7|TRBV28
ASSFGVFGTKSEQY
>13|TRBJ2-7|TRBV28
ASRALAEPRYEQY
>13|TRBJ2-6|TRBV9
ASSPTGAGANVLT
>14|TRBJ1-3|TRBV9
ASSVTGQGSGNTIY
>13|TRBJ2-1|TRBV19
ASSIMTSGSNEQF
>13|TRBJ2-7|TRBV9
ASSPQGGQIYEQY
>13|TRBJ2-5|TRBV7-6
ASSPRGRYSETQY
>12|TRBJ2-7|TRBV13
ASSPTQGSYEQY
>15|TRBJ2-1|TRBV14
ASSPGQRLDAYNEQF
>11|TRBJ1-1|TRBV6-4
ASSVWMNTEAF
>15|TRBJ2-2|TRBV11-2
ASSSNPRGRDTGELF
>11|TRBJ1-5|TRBV7-6
ASSWGSNQPQH
>12|TRBJ2-7|TRBV4-2
ASSPRGRSYEQY
>13|TRBJ2-3|TRBV27
ASSSSGLGADTQY
>14|TRBJ1-1|TRBV27
ASSLDRGWVNTEAF
>13|TRBJ2-7|TRBV4-1
ASSQDRGSSYEQY
>12|TRBJ2-7|TRBV11-2
ASSLVGGGDEQY
>16|TRBJ2-7|TRBV27
ASSSRSVSGGLSYEQY
>11|TRBJ2-3|TRBV11-3
ASSLYSTDTQY
>12|TRBJ2-3|TRBV28
ASSSLLSRGTQY